Below, one T cell receptor (beta chain) is given with its context. The record originates from a study of blood T cell repertoires in COVID-19. Study at large: Researchers got acute and convalescent COVID-19 samples from the United States, Italy and Spain.

Original processing notes: For nucleated cells, counts were estimated from reference gene primer amplification. Method: immunoSEQ multiplex PCR; TCRdb's copy keeps in-frame clones and lacks some. For V, J and clone size, that table is used; D and trimming come from the DNA. The sample records 85,000 to 130,000 clones, nearly 90% being singletons. The CDR3 sequence is 15 residues long. V shed 2 bases, J shed 1 base, and the junction held 3 bases outside the gene matches. The germline gives CDR1 MDHEN, CDR2 SYDVKM. The specimen sequenced was peripheral blood. The receptor's source is a woman aged 60-75 years with acute or convalescent COVID-19. The rearrangement joins TRBV28 to TRBJ2-3; 7 positions match TRBD1. CDR3 bases: TGTGCCAGCAGTTTAAGGGGGCGCGGCACAGATACGCAGTATTTT. It translates to CASSLRGRGTDTQYF. The whole variable domain, filled in from reference TRBV28 and TRBJ2-3, reads DVKVTQSSRYLVKRTGEKVFLECVQDMDHENMFWYRQDPGLGLRLIYFSYDVKMKEKGDIPEGYSVSREKKERFSLILESASTNQTSMYLCASSLRGRGTDTQYFGPGTRLTVL.